This TCR beta chain stems from a study of T cells after yellow fever vaccination. About the research overall: In the case of low-cell-number fractions, SMART-Seq v4 Ultra Low Input was used for preparation. General study results and limits: Peaking faster, on day 5 versus 15, the secondary response was nonetheless weaker. Researchers noted that a small share of clonotypes showed up in both CD4 and CD8 compartments.

A 5'RACE template-switching step, the method used to make TCR cDNA, added a universal primer site and UMIs. TCRdb redid the calling of the 5' RACE reads with MiXCR, one entry per CDR3 protein. The profile shows about 57,000 distinct CDR3 sequences, 7.4% of them singletons. This CDR3 is 16 amino acids long. Trimming removed 7 bases from V and 2 bases from J; junction bases left unmatched: 11. As to this clonotype: Its antigen is unidentified. A much larger clone lies a single base off, so this may be a read error.

The source material was CD8+ T cells sorted from PBMCs, sampled 15 days after the yellow fever booster vaccination. The rearrangement uses TRBV23-1 and TRBJ2-5; TRBD1 matches at 9 bases. TRBV23-1 carries the ORF label, with uncertain function. This TCR came from a young man who received the YFV17D yellow fever vaccine. CDR3 protein: CASTPSRDRAQETQYF. In DNA, the CDR3 is TGCGCCAGCACGCCATCCCGGGACAGGGCACAAGAGACCCAGTACTTC.